Detailed here is one T cell receptor beta chain. The target antigen is unknown. The time point: persistent/refractory GD, antithyroid drugs over 5 years with positive TRAb. From PBMCs, RNA was extracted and then used to make the TCR library. CDR3 regions were amplified by Arm-PCR using iRepertoire HTBI primers to build TCR beta libraries. From the multiplex PCR reads, TCRdb called clonotypes with MiXCR, one entry per CDR3 protein. The sample lists over 300,000 distinct CDR3 sequences; about 19% were seen once. This CDR3 comprises 14 residues. The germline V gene encodes CDR1 SGHTA and CDR2 FQGTGA. V gave up 5 bases and J gave up 0 bases; unmatched junction bases: 4. These data are taken from a study of regulatory T cells in long-lasting Graves disease. About the study: Disease was considered persistent Graves' disease after over 5 years of antithyroid drugs (with positive TSH receptor antibodies).

Study-wide results and limits: Persistent patients shared about 2,800 public clonotypes among themselves. Newly diagnosed patients shared fewer, at about a thousand. Favoring TRBV28, TRBJ1-2 and TRBJ2-5 was a feature seen in persistent disease.

The receptor was isolated from a female donor with Graves disease. The rearrangement uses TRBV7-3 and TRBJ2-7, with TRBD1 matching over 7 bases. Here the sequenced sample was peripheral blood mononuclear cells (PBMCs), taken when the disease was refractory, from a patient treated with antithyroid drugs. CDR3 protein: CASSRGQNSYEQYF. The CDR3 nucleotides read TGTGCCAGCAGCCGGGGACAGAACTCCTACGAGCAGTACTTC. The full variable domain, with the rest looked up from reference TRBV7-3 and TRBJ2-7, is GAGVSQTPSNKVTEKGKYVELRCDPISGHTALYWYRQSLGQGPEFLIYFQGTGAADDSGLPNDRFFAVRPEGSVSTLKIQRTERGDSAVYLCASSRGQNSYEQYFGPGTRLTVT.